The 13 T cell receptor beta chains listed next were all sequenced from one sample in a study of response to subunit inactivated influenza vaccine. TCRdb ran MiXCR on the RT-PCR reads and lists one entry per CDR3 protein. The sample holds some 500,000 distinct CDR3 sequences, less than 30% seen once. The material was CD4+ T cells sorted from PBMCs, obtained 5 days after vaccination. These receptors all stem from a man aged 45-65 years who received an inactivated influenza vaccine.

This clonotype has only a few counts. V is TRBV5-5 and J is TRBJ2-7; 11 bases fit TRBD1. CDR1 and CDR2 from the germline V gene are SGHKS and YYEKEE (reference sequence). This CDR3 spans 13 amino acids. V lost 5 bases, J lost 6 bases, and 4 bases stayed unmatched. The CDR3 loop reads CASRPGTGGEQYF. CDR3 nucleotides: TGTGCCAGCAGGCCCGGGACAGGGGGCGAGCAGTACTTC.

The chain couples TRBV12-3 or TRBV12-4 to TRBJ1-5; D remains ambiguous. V lost 8 bases and J 4 bases, leaving 6 bases between the germline ends. This CDR3 spans 11 amino acids. DNA for the CDR3: TGTGCCAGCGGTCGGAATCAGCCCCAGCATTTT. Its translation: CASGRNQPQHF.

This clonotype has only a few counts. The chain is built from TRBV11-2 and TRBJ1-4; D uncertain. Germline V gene lookup returns CDR1 SGHAT and CDR2 FQNNGV. V was pared by 0 bases and J by 10 bases, with 9 bases between. The CDR3 is 13 amino acids. In DNA form, the CDR3 reads TGTGCCAGCAGCTTAGATCAGAGGACAAAACTGTTTTTT. Protein sequence: CASSLDQRTKLFF.

This clonotype showed up just a few times. This chain links TRBV6-2 or TRBV6-3 with TRBJ2-7; tentatively, D is TRBD1 (5 bases). Germline values: CDR1 MNHEY, CDR2 SVGEGT. V was trimmed by 6 bases and J by 0 bases, leaving 12 bases between them. The CDR3 is 14 amino acids. The CDR3 sequence: CASSPDTISYEQYF. Written as DNA, the CDR3 is TGTGCCAGCAGCCCGGACACAATCTCCTACGAGCAGTACTTC.

This chain uses TRBV12-3 or TRBV12-4 with TRBJ2-1; unclear D gene. Trimming took 2 bases from V and 5 from J, leaving 10 bases between them. This CDR3 has 14 amino acids. The CDR3 loop is CASSLRIGNNEQFF. CDR3 in DNA: TGTGCCAGCAGTTTAAGGATAGGGAACAATGAGCAGTTCTTC.

This clonotype occurred many times. The chain carries TRBV12-3 or TRBV12-4 and TRBJ2-2, with TRBD2 matching over 10 bases. The CDR3 has 13 amino acids. V shed 6 bases and J 6 bases; nucleotides not matched to a gene: 1. The chain's CDR3 is CASRAGGPGELFF. In DNA form, the CDR3 reads TGTGCCAGCAGAGCGGGGGGGCCCGGGGAGCTGTTTTTT.

CDR3 protein: CASTNRGPTRETQYF. DNA for the CDR3: TGTGCCAGCACCAACAGGGGTCCAACCCGGGAGACCCAGTACTTC. V and J are TRBV6-2 or TRBV6-3 and TRBJ2-5; 7 bases are a match to TRBD1. The CDR3 contains 15 residues. V lost 7 bases and J lost 5; bases outside the gene matches: 13. CDR1 and CDR2 from the germline V gene are MNHEY and SVGEGT.

This rearrangement joins TRBV18 to TRBJ2-1, with 8 bases fitting TRBD2. This CDR3 is 13 amino acids long. Germline V gives CDR1 KGHSH, CDR2 LQKENI. Trimming removed 4 bases from V and 9 bases from J; junction bases left unmatched: 5. CDR3 sequence (DNA): TGTGCCAGCTCACGCGGGGGGATTGGTGAGCAGTTCTTC. It codes for CASSRGGIGEQFF.

There are many counts of this clonotype. The chain carries TRBV10-3 and TRBJ2-5; D possibly corresponds to TRBD1 (5 bases). This CDR3 is built from 12 residues. V shed 6 bases and J shed 4 bases, with 9 bases lying between them. Germline CDR1 ENHRY, CDR2 SYGVKD. The CDR3 spells CAIRDIGETQYF. CDR3 nucleotide sequence: TGTGCCATCAGGGACATAGGAGAGACCCAGTACTTC.

This clonotype was seen only a few times. The DNA for the CDR3 is TGTGCCAGCAGCTTGAGGGCACGGGGGGCCTACGAGCAGTACTTC. It encodes CASSLRARGAYEQYF. V usage is TRBV7-2 and J usage is TRBJ2-7, with TRBD2 matching over 7 bases. Germline V gene data show CDR1 as SGHTA and CDR2 as FQGNSA. Germline trimming cut 3 bases from V and 2 bases from J; bases unmatched to any gene: 7. CDR3 length equals 15 residues.

This clonotype was seen more than once but under ten times. The V call is TRBV10-3, the J call TRBJ2-3; D possibly corresponds to TRBD2 (6 bases). Trimming removed 5 bases at V and 2 bases at J, with 14 bases between. The germline V gene encodes CDR1 ENHRY and CDR2 SYGVKD. CDR3 size: 15 residues. CDR3 nucleotide sequence: TGTGCCATCAGTAATATTAGCGGAATCACAGATACGCAGTATTTT. It specifies CAISNISGITDTQYF.

V is TRBV5-1 and J is TRBJ2-5; 9 bases align to TRBD1. V lost 3 bases to trimming and J lost 10 bases; unmatched junction nucleotides: 10. Germline V CDR1 and CDR2: SGHRS, YFSETQ. This CDR3 is built from 14 residues. CDR3 nucleotides: TGCGCCAGCAGCTCCAGGGTAGACAGGGGGAGCCAGTACTTC. This encodes CASSSRVDRGSQYF.

This sequence joins TRBV6-2 or TRBV6-3 and TRBJ2-2, with D unclear. In germline, CDR1 is MNHEY, CDR2 SVGEGT. Trimming stripped 3 bases from V and 8 bases from J, with 7 bases between. CDR3 length equals 12 residues. DNA of the CDR3: TGTGCCAGCAGTTATACCTCGGGGGAGCTGTTTTTT. This gives the protein CASSYTSGELFF.